This T cell receptor (beta chain) was retrieved from a study of response to subunit inactivated influenza vaccine. Overall study results and limits: Authors suggested each seasonal flu vaccination may recruit only limited numbers of new T cells.

This clonotype was picked up many times. Its antigen is as yet unknown. TCRdb redid the calling of the RT-PCR reads with MiXCR, one entry per CDR3 protein. The sample yields 400,000 to 650,000 distinct CDR3 sequences, 7.2% seen once. Germline values: CDR1 LGHNA, CDR2 YNFKEQ. V was trimmed by 0 bases and J by 10 bases, leaving 18 bases between them. CDR3 size: 15 residues. The sequences come from PBMCs from blood, collected around 2 years after vaccination. This TCR derives from a man in his fifties or sixties who received an inactivated influenza vaccine. V is TRBV4-2 and J is TRBJ2-5, with D unresolved. This chain's CDR3 is CASSQDAKLGSDQYF. Here the CDR3 DNA reads TGTGCCAGCAGCCAAGATGCGAAGCTAGGGTCGGACCAGTACTTC.